These 31 T cell receptor beta chains came from one sample sequenced in a study of shared clonotypes between healthy human individuals. This table comes from immunoSEQ multiplex PCR, and its TCRdb copy is limited to in-frame clones, with some not included. The profile shows 2 million to 2.5 million clones, 90% to 97% of them singletons. Sequenced input: naive CD4+ T cells sorted from blood. The subset denotes: CD45RA+ positively selected. The receptors were sampled from a man younger than 35 in good health.

The chain employs TRBV5-4 and TRBJ2-3; 8 bases agree with TRBD1. The CDR3 spans 15 residues. J was trimmed by 4 bases and V by 1 base; bases with no gene match: 5. Germline V gene lookup returns CDR1 SGHNT and CDR2 YYREEE (reference sequence). The CDR3 nucleotides read TGTGCCAGCAGCTTGTCCCGGGACAGGCCAGATACGCAGTATTTT. Residues: CASSLSRDRPDTQYF.

This clone has only one observation. This chain connects TRBV5-5 to TRBJ1-2; a possible D gene is TRBD1 (5 bases). V was shortened by 0 bases and J by 4 bases, with 13 bases between the two germline ends. The V gene's germline CDR1 is SGHKS and CDR2 YYEKEE (reference sequence). The CDR3 runs 15 residues. Written as DNA, the CDR3 is TGTGCCAGCAGCTTGGGACAGCCGCCGGCCTATGGCTACACCTTC. Its protein product is CASSLGQPPAYGYTF.

This chain uses TRBV21-1 with TRBJ1-2; the D call of TRBD1 is as the table states it, not checked on the DNA. TRBV21-1 has pseudogene status. This CDR3 comprises 15 residues. This CDR3 is CASRPRVGQVYGYTF. The CDR3 DNA follows: TGTGCCAGCAGACCCCGGGTGGGGCAGGTCTATGGCTACACCTTC.

The chain uses TRBV6-1 and TRBJ1-6, with D tentatively TRBD1 (5 bases). V was cut by 4 bases and J by 3 bases, with 13 bases left in between. There are 16 residues in the CDR3. Looked up from germline, CDR1 is MNHNS and CDR2 is SASEGT. CDR3 in DNA: TGTGCCAGCAGTGGGCACCAGGGTGGCTATAATTCACCCCTCCACTTT. Its translation: CASSGHQGGYNSPLHF.

Note on this clone: Other nucleotide sequences from this sample produce the same CDR3. The chain joins TRBV7-2 to TRBJ1-1; TRBD1 matches 9 bases. Per germline, CDR1 SGHTA and CDR2 FQGNSA. This CDR3 spans 14 amino acids. J lost 4 bases, V lost 5 bases, and 5 bases had no gene match. In DNA, the CDR3 is TGTGCCAGCAGCACCCGACAGGGGGGCACTGAAGCTTTCTTT. Translating it yields CASSTRQGGTEAFF.

The CDR3 DNA follows: TGTGCCAGCAGCTTAGGAGGAGAGACCTATGGCTACACCTTC. Translated: CASSLGGETYGYTF. The chain is built from TRBV7-8 and TRBJ1-2; D is unclear. Germline assignment: CDR1 SGHVS and CDR2 FQNEAQ. The CDR3 spans 14 residues. V lost 1 base and J 4 bases, leaving 10 bases between the germline ends.

There are a few counts of this clone. This rearrangement joins TRBV6-6 to TRBJ1-4; no firm D call. Trimming took 4 bases from V and 8 from J, leaving 17 bases between them. Germline V gene sequence: CDR1 MNHNY, CDR2 SVGAGI (reference sequence). The CDR3 sequence is 15 residues long. The CDR3 nucleotides are TGTGCCAGCAGTTCCCCGGTCCTATCACGGGAAAAACTGTTTTTT. Amino acids: CASSSPVLSREKLFF.

The gene calls are TRBV5-1 and TRBJ2-7; 11 nucleotides match TRBD1. Germline CDR1 and CDR2: SGHRS and YFSETQ. The CDR3 length is 17 residues. V was pared by 2 bases and J by 7 bases, with 14 bases of the junction left unmatched. The CDR3 spells CASSFMDRGPHGGEQYF. The CDR3 DNA sequence: TGCGCCAGCAGCTTCATGGACAGGGGGCCCCATGGCGGGGAGCAGTACTTC.

Regarding this clone: The CDR3 ends on some other residue instead of the conserved phenylalanine or tryptophan, so this is likely a read error. No DNA is shown, since the ends of the CDR3 on it are uncertain; the CDR3 is the one TCRdb lists. CDR3 sequence reads: CASTLFGTAFLPLL. The genes are TRBV5-1 and TRBJ2-7. CDR1 is SGHRS and CDR2 is YFSETQ in the germline V gene. The CDR3 contains 14 residues when both ends are counted.

The genes are TRBV10-3 and TRBJ1-1, with 8 bases matching TRBD1. The CDR3 is 13 residues long. V dropped 3 bases and J dropped 6; count of bases not matched to a gene: 3. Germline V CDR1 and CDR2: ENHRY, SYGVKD. This chain's CDR3 is CAISDRGRAEAFF. The CDR3 DNA reads as TGTGCCATCAGTGACAGGGGGCGGGCTGAAGCTTTCTTT.

V is TRBV6-5 and J is TRBJ2-2; D may be TRBD2 (6 bases). The CDR3 consists of 16 residues. Germline V gene sequence: CDR1 MNHEY, CDR2 SVGAGI. The V end lost 0 bases, the J end lost 0 bases, and 8 bases lay between the germline ends. For the CDR3, the DNA is TGTGCCAGCAGTTACTCTGGGGGGACGAACACCGGGGAGCTGTTTTTT. Protein: CASSYSGGTNTGELFF.

The V call is TRBV6-6, the J call TRBJ2-3; 9 bases are a match to TRBD2. Trimming cost V 5 bases and J 0 bases; bases outside gene matches: 3. Germline V lookup: CDR1 MNHNY, CDR2 SVGAGI (reference sequence). The CDR3 has 15 residues. The CDR3 nucleotides are TGTGCCAGCAGTCTAGCGGGGTCTAGCACAGATACGCAGTATTTT. It yields the protein CASSLAGSSTDTQYF.

Turning to this clone: The sample contains more than one DNA sequence encoding this CDR3. The chain links TRBV7-2 to TRBJ1-1, with 7 bases matching TRBD1. CDR1 is SGHTA and CDR2 is FQGNSA in the germline V gene. The J segment lost 3 bases and the V segment lost 5 bases, leaving 6 bases of the junction unmatched. The length of the CDR3 is 14 residues. CDR3 sequence: CASSLQGGDTEAFF. DNA of the CDR3: TGTGCCAGCAGCCTCCAGGGGGGTGACACTGAAGCTTTCTTT.

This clone was observed a handful of times. The rearrangement uses TRBV19 and TRBJ1-6; D is uncertain. The CDR3 has 13 residues. Germline CDR1 reads LNHDA; CDR2 reads SQIVND (reference sequence). Trimming shortened V by 5 bases and J by 5 bases, and 7 bases separated the two germline ends. The CDR3 sequence: CASSSLDNSPLHF. The CDR3 DNA reads as TGTGCCAGTAGTTCCCTTGATAATTCACCCCTCCACTTT.

As to this clone: A junction boundary mismatches the germline segment, possibly from a read error. The V gene is TRBV7-7, the J gene TRBJ2-2; no definite D call. From germline, CDR1 is SSHAT and CDR2 FNYEAQ (reference sequence). The CDR3 length is 15 residues. In DNA form, the CDR3 reads TGTGCTAGCAGCTTAAACTCCCTGGGCACCGGGGAGCTGTTTTTT. Translation: CASSLNSLGTGELFF.

The chain links TRBV6-5 to TRBJ2-3; D is unclear. Germline V gene data show CDR1 as MNHEY and CDR2 as SVGAGI. V was shortened by 5 bases and J by 5 bases, with 8 bases between the two germline ends. The CDR3 loop spans 12 amino acids. The CDR3 protein is CASSDKGDTQYF. The CDR3 bases are TGTGCCAGCAGTGATAAGGGAGATACGCAGTATTTT.

The chain couples TRBV6-5 to TRBJ2-5, with 8 bases identical to TRBD1. Germline V lookup: CDR1 MNHEY, CDR2 SVGAGI. This CDR3 spans 14 amino acids. Trimming at V came to 5 bases and at J to 4 bases, leaving 6 bases not matched to a gene. The CDR3 loop is CASSPGQGAETQYF. CDR3 DNA: TGTGCCAGCAGTCCTGGGCAGGGGGCAGAGACCCAGTACTTC.

The gene calls are TRBV18 and TRBJ1-1; 9 nucleotides agree with TRBD1. The germline V gene has CDR1 KGHSH and CDR2 LQKENI. The CDR3 totals 15 residues. V lost 3 bases and J lost 1; bases outside the gene matches: 3. CDR3 DNA: TGTGCCAGCTCACCTGGGACAGGGCAGAACACTGAAGCTTTCTTT. This gives the protein CASSPGTGQNTEAFF.

J is TRBJ1-1 and V is TRBV6-4; the D gene is possibly TRBD1 (6 bases). This CDR3 region has 14 residues. Germline loops: CDR1 MRHNA, CDR2 SNTAGT. V lost 4 bases and J 1 base, leaving 10 bases between the germline ends. The CDR3 DNA reads as TGTGCCAGCAGTGTAGACAGGCAGAACACTGAAGCTTTCTTT. This gives the protein CASSVDRQNTEAFF.

The chain has TRBV5-1 and TRBJ2-2; 7 bases fit TRBD2. The V gene end was trimmed by 2 bases and the J gene end by 4 bases; junction bases not matched to a gene: 2. The CDR3 is 14 amino acids. Germline CDR1 reads SGHRS; CDR2 reads YFSETQ. The CDR3 DNA sequence: TGCGCCAGCAGCTTACGGGAGGCCACCGGGGAGCTGTTTTTT. It codes for CASSLREATGELFF.

This chain connects TRBV25-1 to TRBJ1-2, with TRBD1 matching over 9 bases. The CDR3 extends over 16 amino acids. V shed 2 bases, J shed 4 bases, and the junction held 8 bases outside the gene matches. The germline V gene encodes CDR1 MGHDK and CDR2 SYGVNS. The CDR3 here is CASSERTGAPIYGYTF. The CDR3 region has the DNA TGTGCCAGCAGTGAAAGGACAGGGGCCCCGATCTATGGCTACACCTTC.

The J gene is TRBJ2-1, the V gene TRBV18, with TRBD1 identical over 7 bases. This CDR3 is built from 13 residues. The germline V gene encodes CDR1 KGHSH and CDR2 LQKENI. Trimming cost V 10 bases and J 5 bases; bases outside gene matches: 8. CDR3 in amino acids: CATNRGIDNEQFF. In DNA form, the CDR3 reads TGTGCCACCAACAGGGGAATAGACAATGAGCAGTTCTTC.

The chain carries TRBV9 and TRBJ1-1; 7 nucleotides align to TRBD1. Germline V gene lookup returns CDR1 SGDLS and CDR2 YYNGEE. Losses at the gene ends were 3 bases for V and 3 bases for J; bases not matched to a gene: 5. This CDR3 contains 14 residues. For the CDR3, the DNA is TGTGCCAGCAGCGCGCAGGGGGGCCACACTGAAGCTTTCTTT. This translates into CASSAQGGHTEAFF. Together with reference TRBV9 and TRBJ1-1, the CDR3 gives the full variable domain: DSGVTQTPKHLITATGQRVTLRCSPRSGDLSVYWYQQSLDQGLQFLIQYYNGEERAKGNILERFSAQQFPDLHSELNLSSLELGDSALYFCASSAQGGHTEAFFGQGTRLTVV.

In DNA form, the CDR3 reads TGCGCCAGCAGCTTGGTTCCGGAATACACCGGGGAGCTGTTTTTT. Its protein product is CASSLVPEYTGELFF. This sequence joins TRBV5-1 and TRBJ2-2; D is uncertain. The germline V gene encodes CDR1 SGHRS and CDR2 YFSETQ. The CDR3 contains 15 residues. V was shortened by 0 bases and J by 3 bases, with 9 bases between the two germline ends.

The J gene is TRBJ1-6, the V gene TRBV10-2; perhaps TRBD1 as D (5 bases). The V gene lost 3 bases and the J gene lost 8 bases, with 11 bases spanning the gap. This CDR3 has 14 residues. Germline CDR1 is WSHSY and CDR2 is SAAADI. The CDR3 DNA follows: TGCGCCAGCAGTGAAGGGACCGGGTATTCACCCCTCCACTTT. Its translation is CASSEGTGYSPLHF.

The gene calls are TRBV6-6 and TRBJ1-6; TRBD1 aligns across 7 bases. Germline CDR1 reads MNHNY; CDR2 reads SVGAGI (reference sequence). The CDR3 consists of 16 residues. J lost 12 bases, V lost 6 bases, and 17 bases had no gene match. The CDR3 nucleotides read TGTGCCAGCAGCCATGAGATAAAGGGGGCGTCGAGACCCCTCCACTTT. Its translation is CASSHEIKGASRPLHF.

The V call is TRBV28, the J call TRBJ2-5; tentatively, D is TRBD1 (5 bases). Germline V gives CDR1 MDHEN, CDR2 SYDVKM. V gave up 5 bases and J gave up 3 bases, with 10 bases separating them. The CDR3 is 13 residues long. The CDR3 nucleotides read TGTGCCAGCAGTAGGGGCAGAAAAGAGACCCAGTACTTC. It is translated as CASSRGRKETQYF.

Concerning this clone itself: Other DNA sequences in the sample encode the same CDR3. V usage is TRBV6-5 and J usage is TRBJ2-3, with D unresolved. This CDR3 is built from 12 residues. Between the trimmed V and J ends, which lost 6 bases and 3 bases, there was a span of 7 bases. The germline gives CDR1 MNHEY, CDR2 SVGAGI. The CDR3 DNA is TGTGCCAGCAGAAGTTCAACAGATACGCAGTATTTT. Residues: CASRSSTDTQYF.

This chain links TRBV4-1 with TRBJ1-3; maybe TRBD1 (6 bases). Germline CDR1 and CDR2: MGHRA and YSYEKL. V lost 0 bases and J lost 4, with 10 bases in between. The CDR3 totals 15 residues. CDR3 loop: CASSQDSGGGNTIYF. In DNA form, the CDR3 reads TGCGCCAGCAGCCAAGATTCCGGGGGCGGAAACACCATATATTTT.

This sequence joins TRBV6-5 and TRBJ1-1, with 10 bases that match TRBD1. V shed 0 bases and J 8 bases; nucleotides not matched to a gene: 6. CDR1 and CDR2 (germline): MNHEY, SVGAGI. CDR3 size: 15 residues. CDR3 nucleotide sequence: TGTGCCAGCAGTTACTCGGGGACAGGGGCTGTGGAAGCTTTCTTT. This sequence encodes CASSYSGTGAVEAFF.

V is TRBV4-2 and J is TRBJ2-1; TRBD2 matches 10 bases. CDR1 LGHNA and CDR2 YNFKEQ come from the germline V gene. The CDR3 has 17 residues. V lost 4 bases and J lost 0; bases outside the gene matches: 6. CDR3 residues: CASSPGPSGSSYNEQFF. In DNA, the CDR3 is TGTGCCAGCAGCCCTGGGCCTAGCGGGAGCTCCTACAATGAGCAGTTCTTC.